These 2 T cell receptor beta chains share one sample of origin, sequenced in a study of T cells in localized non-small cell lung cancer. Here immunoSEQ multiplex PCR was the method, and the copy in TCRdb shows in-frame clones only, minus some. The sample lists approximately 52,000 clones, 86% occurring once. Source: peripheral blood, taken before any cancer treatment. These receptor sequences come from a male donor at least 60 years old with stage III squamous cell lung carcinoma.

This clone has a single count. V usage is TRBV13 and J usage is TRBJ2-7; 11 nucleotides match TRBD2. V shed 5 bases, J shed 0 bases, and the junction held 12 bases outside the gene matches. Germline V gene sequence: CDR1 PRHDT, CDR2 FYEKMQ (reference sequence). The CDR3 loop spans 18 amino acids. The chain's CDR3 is CASSARVLAGGSSYEQYF. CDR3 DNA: TGTGCCAGCAGCGCTAGAGTGCTAGCGGGGGGTAGCTCCTACGAGCAGTACTTC.

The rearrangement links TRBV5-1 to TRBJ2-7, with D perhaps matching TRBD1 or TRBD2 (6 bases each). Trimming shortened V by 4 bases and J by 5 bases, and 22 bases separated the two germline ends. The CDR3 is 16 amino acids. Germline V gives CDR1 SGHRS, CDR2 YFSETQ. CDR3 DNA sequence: TGCGCCAGCAGCCGGGGGCCGGGGCGACCTTTAAACGAGCAGTACTTC. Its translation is CASSRGPGRPLNEQYF.